Sequencing of this T cell receptor delta chain was carried out in a study of γδ T cells in repeated Plasmodium falciparum infection. The CDR3 is made up of 23 amino acids. Germline CDR1 reads TSWWSYY; CDR2 reads QGS. Gammadelta T cells were flow-sorted from PBMC into Vgamma9/Vdelta2+ and Vdelta2-negative populations for bulk analysis. This clone was counted ten times or more. A far larger clone is only one base removed, so a read error is likely. Other nucleotide sequences from this sample produce the same CDR3. TCRdb re-called clones from the multiplex PCR reads using CATT. The sample shows under 60,000 delta-chain clones, approximately 1.5% of them seen only once.

This chain links TRDV1 with TRDJ1; 9 bases fit TRDD3. The J gene comes from matching the DNA to germline here; TCRdb lacks it. This sequence originates from a pool of human donors (malaria-infected and uninfected, not separated). Sample: gamma-delta T cells from blood. CDR3 sequence (DNA): TGTGCTCTTGGGGAACTCAGCCTTCCCGAGTACTGGGGGAGGGGTTGGGACACTGATAAACTCATCTTT. This translates into CALGELSLPEYWGRGWDTDKLIF.